This T cell receptor beta chain came from a study of T cell responses to AZD1222 COVID-19 vaccine. Some clones are missing from TCRdb's copy, which holds only in-frame ones; the method was immunoSEQ multiplex PCR. This table holds roughly 100,000 clones, 88% found once. The CDR3 has 14 residues. Trimming took off 1 base at V and 4 bases at J, with 11 bases between the two ends. Germline V gene lookup returns CDR1 SGHDT and CDR2 YYEEEE. A note on this clone: Antigen unknown.

Findings of the study overall: Donors were largely white British and mainly female; clonal diversity was possibly underestimated. Only a handful of AZD1222 recipients, more than five in all, had baseline seropositivity.

The J gene is TRBJ1-1, the V gene TRBV5-6; D not certain. The material sequenced was peripheral blood, taken on day 0 of AZD1222 vaccination. The receptor's source is an adult in good health. CDR3 in DNA: TGTGCCAGCAGCTTGTATGAGGGTAGCACTGAAGCTTTCTTT. Translating gives CASSLYEGSTEAFF.